At least ten counts were recorded for the clone carrying this T cell receptor (beta chain). Antigen specificity is unknown. Each CDR3 protein gets one entry after TCRdb re-called the 5' RACE reads with MiXCR. The sample contains some 220,000 distinct CDR3 sequences, around 7.9% of which appear only once. The sample originates from a study of CD8 T cells in ankylosing spondylitis. Points from the study as a whole: Ankylosing spondylitis blood appeared to carry a characteristic TCR beta motif of roughly 8 highly homologous variants.

Germline V CDR1 and CDR2: DFQATT, SNEGSKA (reference sequence). V gave up 4 bases and J gave up 0 bases, with 9 bases separating them. The CDR3 spans 14 residues. The gene calls are TRBV20-1 and TRBJ2-2, with a possible D match to TRBD1 (6 bases). Sequencing was done on a sample of blood, either unsorted or a sorted T cell fraction (not recorded which). The sequence was obtained from a male donor with ankylosing spondylitis. CDR3 coding DNA: TGCAGTGCTACCGGGACACCGAACACCGGGGAGCTGTTTTTT. This translates into CSATGTPNTGELFF.